The 2 T cell receptor beta chains given below trace back to one sample, sequenced in a study of identical twins. TCRdb used MiXCR to reprocess the 5' RACE reads, holding one entry per CDR3 protein. Of 400,000 to 550,000 distinct CDR3 sequences in the sample, 24% were seen once. These data are also associated with another study on T cells expressing NK-cell markers.

Sample: CD4+ T cells sorted from blood. The receptors were gathered from a woman aged 18-35 years in good health.

In this sample, this clonotype turned up a few times. This chain uses TRBV5-1 with TRBJ2-4; D not certain. Trimming removed 0 bases from V and 2 bases from J, with 9 bases in between. Per germline, CDR1 SGHRS and CDR2 YFSETQ. The CDR3 runs 15 residues. The chain's CDR3 is CASSLGSGPKNIQYF. In DNA form, the CDR3 reads TGCGCCAGCAGCTTGGGGTCGGGCCCCAAAAACATTCAGTACTTC.

This clonotype was found a few times. The chain couples TRBV6-2 or TRBV6-3 to TRBJ2-3; the D gene is possibly TRBD1 (6 bases). The CDR3 spans 15 residues. The V gene's germline CDR1 is MNHEY and CDR2 SVGEGT. V gave up 5 bases and J gave up 0 bases, with 12 bases separating them. The CDR3 DNA reads as TGTGCCAGCAGTCCTCGACAGGAAAGCACAGATACGCAGTATTTT. Translating it yields CASSPRQESTDTQYF.